The clone carrying this T cell receptor (beta chain) has a handful of counts. Antigen specificity is unknown. The data were taken from a study of shared clonotypes between healthy human individuals. Across the whole study: CD4 naive cells filled three plates per donor, CD4 memory three, CD8 naive two and CD8 memory one.

The germline V gene has CDR1 SEHNR and CDR2 FQNEAQ (reference sequence). V was clipped by 1 base and J by 8 bases, with 15 bases between them. The CDR3 consists of 15 residues. The donors, all of them Caucasian adults, lived in Nashville, Tennessee. The material for each subset, its genomic DNA, was split evenly across several immunoSEQ plates. Method: immunoSEQ multiplex PCR; TCRdb's copy keeps in-frame clones and lacks some. The sample has about 530,000 clones, roughly 95% seen once; the top ten hold 0.06%. General observations from the study: A few donors had 4% to 6.5% of their naive CD4 clonotypes in common.

V is TRBV7-9 and J is TRBJ2-1; possible D gene TRBD1, 5 bases. This TCR derives from a woman between 25 and 40 years old in good health. Sequences were obtained from naive CD4+ T cells sorted from blood. Subset given: CD45RA+ positively selected. CDR3 DNA: TGTGCCAGCAGCTTAGACAGGCCGAGACCCCATGAGCAGTTCTTC. Its protein is CASSLDRPRPHEQFF.